The TCR beta chain under discussion was sequenced for a study of OX40 agonist ivuxolimab in advanced cancers. Turning to the study itself: Ivuxolimab doses were 0.01, 0.1, 0.3, 1.5, 3 or 10 mg/kg every 2 weeks. Patients in dose escalation had liver, melanoma, kidney or head and neck cancers.

V lost 3 bases, J lost 3 bases, and 9 bases lay in between. The CDR3 contains 14 residues. CDR1 and CDR2 (germline): SNHLY, FYNNEI. TCRdb's table, derived via immunoSEQ multiplex PCR, lists solely in-frame clones and lacks some. The repertoire holds 70,000 to 95,000 clones, with 94% as singletons. J is TRBJ1-5 and V is TRBV2; D not resolved. The sample in question was CD4+ or CD8+ T cells sorted from blood, obtained in a trial of the OX40 agonist ivuxolimab. The TCR was taken from an adult with an advanced solid tumor such as melanoma, head and neck, liver or kidney cancer. The CDR3 spells CASSDGHPNQPQHF. Here the CDR3 DNA reads TGTGCCAGCAGTGATGGTCATCCCAATCAGCCCCAGCATTTT.